The 14 T cell receptor beta chains reported below all come from one sample, sequenced in a study of T cell clones after liver transplantation. Some clones are missing from TCRdb's copy, which holds only in-frame ones; the method was immunoSEQ multiplex PCR. Of tens of thousands of clones detected, 80% appear once; the ten largest clones hold about 0.79%. The sequenced sample was CD4+ T cells from blood, obtained 12 months after liver transplant. The receptors were gathered from a human patient who received a liver transplant. Some T cells here may be from the graft donor.

CDR3 residues: CASSSTGTYGYTF. The CDR3 bases are TGTGCCAGCAGCTCCACAGGAACCTATGGCTACACCTTC. The chain couples TRBV7-2 to TRBJ1-2; D is perhaps TRBD1 (5 bases). CDR3 length equals 13 residues. Germline loops: CDR1 SGHTA, CDR2 FQGNSA. Between the trimmed V and J ends, which lost 4 bases and 4 bases, there was a span of 10 bases. Combining the CDR3 with reference TRBV7-2 and TRBJ1-2 gives the whole variable domain GAGVSQSPSNKVTEKGKDVELRCDPISGHTALYWYRQSLGQGLEFLIYFQGNSAPDKSGLPSDRFSAERTGGSVSTLTIQRTQQEDSAVYLCASSSTGTYGYTFGSGTRLTVV.

This clone was detected a few times. The V call is TRBV7-8, the J call TRBJ2-5, with TRBD2 matching over 12 bases. J gave up 5 bases and V 5 bases, and 15 bases lay outside the gene matches. Germline-derived CDR1 and CDR2 are SGHVS and FQNEAQ. CDR3 length: 18 amino acids. CDR3 nucleotides: TGTGCCAGCAGCGGCTTTAGGCTAGCGGGAGGGCAGGGGGAGACCCAGTACTTC. Amino acid sequence: CASSGFRLAGGQGETQYF.

This clone has a handful of counts. The chain couples TRBV7-9 to TRBJ1-1, with D unresolved. The CDR3 has 14 amino acids. CDR1 and CDR2 (germline): SEHNR, FQNEAQ (reference sequence). The V gene lost 7 bases and the J gene lost 0 bases, with 12 bases spanning the gap. This CDR3 is CASIPGRMNTEAFF. For the CDR3, the DNA is TGTGCCAGCATACCTGGCCGAATGAACACTGAAGCTTTCTTT.

The chain uses TRBV6-5 and TRBJ2-2; possible D gene TRBD2, 5 bases. V was clipped by 2 bases and J by 0 bases, with 7 bases between them. Per germline, CDR1 MNHEY and CDR2 SVGAGI. The CDR3 has 15 residues. The CDR3 DNA reads TGTGCCAGCAGTTACCAGAGGGCGAACACCGGGGAGCTGTTTTTT. Amino acid sequence: CASSYQRANTGELFF.

The gene calls are TRBV28 and TRBJ2-1, with 9 nucleotides matching TRBD2. The ends lost 9 bases at V and 2 bases at J; junction bases unmatched: 8. CDR3 length equals 15 residues. Per the germline V gene, CDR1 is MDHEN and CDR2 is SYDVKM. CDR3 protein: CASQGAGGTYNEQFF. In DNA, the CDR3 is TGTGCCAGTCAAGGGGCGGGAGGGACCTACAATGAGCAGTTCTTC.

The chain couples TRBV6-1 to TRBJ2-6; D is ambiguous. V was clipped by 8 bases and J by 1 base, with 6 bases between them. In germline, CDR1 is MNHNS, CDR2 SASEGT. The CDR3 loop spans 13 amino acids. The CDR3 nucleotides are TGTGCCAGCCTAAGATCTGGGGCCAACGTCCTGACTTTC. Translated, it gives CASLRSGANVLTF.

This rearrangement joins TRBV9 to TRBJ1-2, with D unresolved. Per the germline V gene, CDR1 is SGDLS and CDR2 is YYNGEE. CDR3 length: 14 residues. Trimming shortened V by 0 bases and J by 1 base, and 7 bases separated the two germline ends. CDR3 protein: CASSVDRDNYGYTF. The CDR3 coding sequence is TGTGCCAGCAGCGTAGATAGGGATAACTATGGCTACACCTTC. Filled out from reference TRBV9 and TRBJ1-2, the complete variable domain reads DSGVTQTPKHLITATGQRVTLRCSPRSGDLSVYWYQQSLDQGLQFLIQYYNGEERAKGNILERFSAQQFPDLHSELNLSSLELGDSALYFCASSVDRDNYGYTFGSGTRLTVV.

The J gene is TRBJ1-1, the V gene TRBV2; TRBD1 agrees at 8 bases. This CDR3 region has 13 residues. Germline-derived CDR1 and CDR2 are SNHLY and FYNNEI. The junction had 9 bases not matched to a gene; V was cut back by 8 bases and J by 7 bases. The CDR3 is CASPPGQGLEAFF. The CDR3 DNA reads TGTGCCAGCCCTCCAGGACAGGGTCTTGAAGCTTTCTTT.

The rearrangement joins TRBV11-3 to TRBJ2-3, with a possible D match to TRBD2 (5 bases). The V end was cut by 5 bases, the J end by 4 bases, with 10 bases between. Germline CDR1 SGHNT, CDR2 YENEEA. The CDR3 extends over 13 amino acids. CDR3 protein: CASSLRESDTQYF. The CDR3 DNA reads TGTGCCAGCAGCCTACGGGAATCAGATACGCAGTATTTT. Full variable domain (missing parts from reference TRBV11-3 and TRBJ2-3): EAGVVQSPRYKIIEKKQPVAFWCNPISGHNTLYWYLQNLGQGPELLIRYENEEAVDDSQLPKDRFSAERLKGVDSTLKIQPAELGDSAVYLCASSLRESDTQYFGPGTRLTVL.

The chain uses TRBV5-4 and TRBJ1-4; D not certain. Germline V gene data show CDR1 as SGHNT and CDR2 as YYREEE (reference sequence). This CDR3 comprises 14 residues. V was trimmed by 7 bases and J by 10 bases, leaving 20 bases between them. The CDR3 bases are TGTGCCAGCGGGCATATGGGGAGTTTAGGAAAACTGTTTTTT. Residues: CASGHMGSLGKLFF.

The J gene is TRBJ2-1, the V gene TRBV7-2; D ambiguous. Per germline, CDR1 SGHTA and CDR2 FQGNSA. The V end was cut by 5 bases, the J end by 6 bases, with 11 bases between. CDR3 length: 13 amino acids. The CDR3 nucleotides read TGTGCCAGCAGCATCCTACGGCGCAATGAGCAGTTCTTC. Its protein product is CASSILRRNEQFF.

J is TRBJ2-1 and V is TRBV5-1; 11 bases align to TRBD2. The CDR3 has 22 residues. Trimming took 1 base from V and 4 from J; bases not matched to a gene: 22. Germline V gives CDR1 SGHRS, CDR2 YFSETQ. Here the CDR3 reads CASSLPTLEKVTGTSGYNEQFF. The DNA for the CDR3 is TGCGCCAGCAGCTTGCCCACGCTAGAAAAAGTTACCGGGACTAGCGGATACAATGAGCAGTTCTTC.

The CDR3 here is CASSSRLALSTDTQYF. The DNA for the CDR3 is TGTGCCAGCAGCTCCAGACTAGCGCTTAGCACAGATACGCAGTATTTT. The rearrangement uses TRBV7-2 and TRBJ2-3, with 8 bases fitting TRBD2. Germline lookup yields CDR1 SGHTA and CDR2 FQGNSA. J was trimmed by 0 bases and V by 4 bases; bases with no gene match: 6. This CDR3 has 16 amino acids.

V usage is TRBV11-2 and J usage is TRBJ2-1, with D possibly matching TRBD2 (6 bases). The CDR3 extends over 15 amino acids. V was clipped by 5 bases and J by 7 bases, with 18 bases between them. From germline, CDR1 is SGHAT and CDR2 FQNNGV. The CDR3 here is CASSHVGLAWNEQFF. DNA of the CDR3: TGTGCCAGCAGCCACGTGGGACTCGCCTGGAATGAGCAGTTCTTC.